These T cell receptor beta chains were read from a single sample in a study of blood T cell repertoires in COVID-19. Profiling relied on immunoSEQ multiplex PCR, and the TCRdb table lists in-frame clones only, not all of them. The table lists approximately 250,000 clones, approximately 89% of them singletons. The sample was peripheral blood. The receptor set was obtained from a man aged 40-49 years with active or convalescent COVID-19. The CDR3 runs from the conserved cysteine through the conserved F or W. Each record gives: V gene, D gene, J gene, clone size, CDR3 DNA, CDR3 protein. D genes are given only for firm matches. Size tells how often a clone was seen (once, few, many) or the class of an expanded clone, and some rows leave it out.

TRBV2	TRBD1	TRBJ1-2	few	TGTGCCAGCAGTGCACGACAGGGAGACTATGGCTACACCTTC	CASSARQGDYGYTF
TRBV4-1	TRBD2	TRBJ2-1	-	TGCGCCAGCAGTGTAGCGGGAGCCCACAATGAGCAGTTCTTC	CASSVAGAHNEQFF
TRBV19	-	TRBJ2-2	-	TGTGCCAGTAGACCCCCCGGGCAGGGATTTTCCGGGGAGCTGTTTTTT	CASRPPGQGFSGELFF
TRBV11-2	-	TRBJ2-1	-	TGTGCCAGCAGCCCACTCCTAGGGGTTTCCTACAATGAGCAGTTCTTC	CASSPLLGVSYNEQFF
TRBV7-6	TRBD1	TRBJ1-1	-	TGTGCCAGCAGCTTTGCCGGGACAGGGGATCTTCAGAACACTGAAGCTTTCTTT	CASSFAGTGDLQNTEAFF
TRBV19	-	TRBJ2-7	-	TGTGCCAGTAGTATGTCGCCCGGGGTCTACGAGCAGTACTTC	CASSMSPGVYEQYF
TRBV25-1	-	TRBJ2-7	-	TGTGCCAGCAGTGAGCTACAAGGGGTCCACGAGCAGTACTTC	CASSELQGVHEQYF
TRBV6-5	-	TRBJ1-5	-	TGTGCCGGCCGAAGGGGGTTGGGTCAGCCCCAGCATTTT	CAGRRGLGQPQHF
TRBV5-6	-	TRBJ1-5	few	TGTGCCAGCAGCTTGGGGGCAGGGCGCAATCAGCCCCAGCATTTT	CASSLGAGRNQPQHF
TRBV28	-	TRBJ1-2	-	TGTGCCAGCAATGGCGCCGACAGTAGGCGGTATGGCTACACCTTC	CASNGADSRRYGYTF
TRBV7-3	-	TRBJ2-2	-	TGTGCCAGCAGCTTAAACGCAGGGCCGAACACCGGGGAGCTGTTTTTT	CASSLNAGPNTGELFF
TRBV2	TRBD2	TRBJ2-1	-	TGTGCCAGCAGTCGACAGCATAGCGGGAGGGTAAATGAGCAGTTCTTC	CASSRQHSGRVNEQFF
TRBV14	-	TRBJ1-6	-	TGTGCCAGCAGCCCGTGGGGGGATAATTCACCCCTCCACTTT	CASSPWGDNSPLHF
TRBV4-2	-	TRBJ1-3	-	TGTGCCAGCAGCCGGATTCAGGGTTTGAACTCTGGAAACACCATATATTTT	CASSRIQGLNSGNTIYF
TRBV15	-	TRBJ2-1	-	TGTGCCACCAGCAGGGACGGAGCGGGTAGTTATATGGACAATGAGCAGTTCTTC	CATSRDGAGSYMDNEQFF
TRBV6-5	-	TRBJ2-7	many	TGTGCCAGCAGTTTCCCTGACAGCAGCGAGCAGTACTTC	CASSFPDSSEQYF
TRBV5-1	TRBD1	TRBJ2-1	-	TGCGCCAGCAGCTCGGACAGGGGATCGAATGAGCAGTTCTTC	CASSSDRGSNEQFF
TRBV6-5	-	TRBJ2-3	-	TGTGCCGCCTCCTCAGGGGCAGGACACACAGATACGCAGTATTTT	CAASSGAGHTDTQYF
TRBV6-5	-	TRBJ2-1	-	TGTGCCAGCTACGGACTCGACGGTTACAATGAGCAGTTCTTC	CASYGLDGYNEQFF
TRBV28	TRBD1	TRBJ1-6	-	TGTGCCAGCAGTTACACGGGACAGGGATATAATTCACCCCTCCACTTT	CASSYTGQGYNSPLHF
TRBV7-3	-	TRBJ2-7	-	TGTGCCAGCAGCTCTTCCGGCGGCTACGAGCAGTACTTC	CASSSSGGYEQYF
TRBV18	-	TRBJ1-2	-	TGTGCCAGCTCACCGATTCCTGGCAGACACAAAGATGGCTACACCTTC	CASSPIPGRHKDGYTF
TRBV3-1/TRBV3-2	TRBD1	TRBJ1-2	-	TGTGCCAGCAGCCGAATGAGGACAGGAAGCTATGGCTACACCTTC	CASSRMRTGSYGYTF
TRBV27	TRBD1	TRBJ2-7	-	TGTGCCAGCATCCGGACAGGGGGCTACGAGCAGTACTTC	CASIRTGGYEQYF
TRBV6-5	TRBD1	TRBJ1-4	-	TGTGCCAGCAGTAATACAGGGGGCGACGAAAAACTGTTTTTT	CASSNTGGDEKLFF
TRBV24-1	-	TRBJ1-6	-	TGTGCCACCAGTGACGGGAGAGCTAATTCACCCCTCCACTTT	CATSDGRANSPLHF
TRBV28	TRBD1	TRBJ1-5	once	TGTGCCAGCAGCATCGGACAGGGGGCGCGGAGTAATCAGCCCCAGCATTTT	CASSIGQGARSNQPQHF